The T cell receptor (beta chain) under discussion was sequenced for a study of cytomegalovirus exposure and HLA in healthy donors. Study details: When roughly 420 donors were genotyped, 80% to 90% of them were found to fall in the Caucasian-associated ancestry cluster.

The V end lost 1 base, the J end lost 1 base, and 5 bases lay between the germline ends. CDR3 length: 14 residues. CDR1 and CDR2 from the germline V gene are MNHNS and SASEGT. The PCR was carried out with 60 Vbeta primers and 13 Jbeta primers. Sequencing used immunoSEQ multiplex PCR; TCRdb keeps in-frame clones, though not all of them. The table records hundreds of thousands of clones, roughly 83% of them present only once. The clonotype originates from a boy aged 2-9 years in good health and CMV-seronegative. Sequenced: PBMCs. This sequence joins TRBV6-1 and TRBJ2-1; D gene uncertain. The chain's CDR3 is CASSEVGSYNEQFF. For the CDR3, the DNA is TGTGCCAGCAGTGAAGTCGGTTCCTACAATGAGCAGTTCTTC.